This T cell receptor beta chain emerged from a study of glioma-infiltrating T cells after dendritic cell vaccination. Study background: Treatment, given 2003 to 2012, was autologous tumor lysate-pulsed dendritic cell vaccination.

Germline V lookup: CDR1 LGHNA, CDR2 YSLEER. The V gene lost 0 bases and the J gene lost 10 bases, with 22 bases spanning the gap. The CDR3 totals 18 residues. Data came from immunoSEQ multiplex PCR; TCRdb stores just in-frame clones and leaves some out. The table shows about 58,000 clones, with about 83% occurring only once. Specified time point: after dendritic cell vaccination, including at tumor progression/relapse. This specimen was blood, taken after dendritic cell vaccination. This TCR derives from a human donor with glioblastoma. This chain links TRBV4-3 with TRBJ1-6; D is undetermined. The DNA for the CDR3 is TGCGCCAGCAGCCAAGATCCGCCGAGGACGATCTCGGGGTCACCCCTCCACTTT. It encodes CASSQDPPRTISGSPLHF.